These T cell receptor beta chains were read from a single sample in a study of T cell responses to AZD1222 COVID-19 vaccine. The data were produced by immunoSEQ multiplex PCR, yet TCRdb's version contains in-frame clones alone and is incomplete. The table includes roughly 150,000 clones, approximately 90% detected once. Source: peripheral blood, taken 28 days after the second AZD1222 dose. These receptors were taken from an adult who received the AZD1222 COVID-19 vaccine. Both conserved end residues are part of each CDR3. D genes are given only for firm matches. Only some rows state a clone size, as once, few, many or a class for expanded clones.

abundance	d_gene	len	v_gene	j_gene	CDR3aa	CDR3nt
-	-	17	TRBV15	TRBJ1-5	CATSRDQFGSSNQPQHF	TGTGCCACCAGCAGAGATCAGTTTGGAAGTTCCAATCAGCCCCAGCATTTT
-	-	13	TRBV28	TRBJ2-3	CASLDGSTDTQYF	TGTGCCAGCTTGGACGGATCCACAGATACGCAGTATTTT
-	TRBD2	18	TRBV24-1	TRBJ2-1	CATSTPRGAGGSYNEQFF	TGTGCCACCAGTACTCCTAGGGGAGCGGGAGGCTCCTACAATGAGCAGTTCTTC
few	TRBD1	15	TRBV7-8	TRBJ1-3	CASSLRQGAGNTIYF	TGTGCCAGCAGCTTGAGGCAGGGGGCTGGAAACACCATATATTTT
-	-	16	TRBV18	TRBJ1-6	CASSPREGSYNSPLHF	TGTGCCAGCTCACCTCGGGAGGGCTCCTATAATTCACCCCTCCACTTT
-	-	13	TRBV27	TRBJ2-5	CASSFSWQKTQYF	TGTGCCAGCAGTTTTAGTTGGCAGAAGACCCAGTACTTC
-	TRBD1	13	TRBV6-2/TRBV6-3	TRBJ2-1	CASSLGQVPEQFF	TGTGCCAGCAGCCTCGGACAGGTTCCTGAGCAGTTCTTC
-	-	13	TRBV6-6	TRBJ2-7	CASTYSGNGEQYF	TGTGCCAGCACCTACTCGGGGAATGGCGAGCAGTACTTC
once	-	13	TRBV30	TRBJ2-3	CVQSAETGDTQYF	TGTGTCCAGTCCGCCGAGACCGGGGATACGCAGTATTTT
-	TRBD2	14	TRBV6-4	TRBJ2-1	CASSLAGTNNEQFF	TGTGCCAGTTCACTAGCGGGGACCAACAATGAGCAGTTCTTC
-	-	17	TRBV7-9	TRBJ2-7	CASSSRAARHQVYEQYF	TGTGCCAGCAGCTCCCGGGCCGCCAGGCACCAAGTCTACGAGCAGTACTTC
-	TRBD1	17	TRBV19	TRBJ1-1	CASSILPRDRDGTEAFF	TGTGCCAGTAGTATTCTTCCCCGGGACAGGGACGGCACTGAAGCTTTCTTT
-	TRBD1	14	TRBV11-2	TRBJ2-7	CASSLRQGPYEQYF	TGTGCCAGCAGCTTACGACAGGGTCCCTACGAGCAGTACTTC
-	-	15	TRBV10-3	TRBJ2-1	CAISELDSENNEQFF	TGTGCCATCAGTGAGCTGGACTCCGAAAACAATGAGCAGTTCTTC
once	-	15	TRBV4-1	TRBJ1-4	CASSQVPGSYEKLFF	TGCGCCAGCAGCCAAGTCCCCGGCAGTTATGAAAAACTGTTTTTT
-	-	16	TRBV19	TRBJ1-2	CASMRTDLITGNGYTF	TGTGCCAGTATGCGGACAGACCTGATTACGGGGAATGGCTACACCTTC
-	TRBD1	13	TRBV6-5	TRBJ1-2	CAISGGARYGYTF	TGTGCCATCTCAGGGGGCGCGCGGTATGGCTACACCTTC
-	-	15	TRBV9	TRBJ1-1	CASSGEQGWDTEAFF	TGTGCCAGCAGCGGCGAACAGGGCTGGGACACTGAAGCTTTCTTT
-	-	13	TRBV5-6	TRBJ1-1	CASSFGFAAEAFF	TGTGCCAGCAGCTTCGGGTTCGCGGCTGAAGCTTTCTTT
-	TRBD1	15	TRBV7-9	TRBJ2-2	CASSPDRGRTGELFF	TGTGCCAGCAGCCCGGACAGGGGGCGGACCGGGGAGCTGTTTTTT
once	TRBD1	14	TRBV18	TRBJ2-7	CASSLGTGYYEQYF	TGTGCCAGCTCACTGGGGACAGGCTACTACGAGCAGTACTTC
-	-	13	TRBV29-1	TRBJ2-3	CSGGQLTTDTQYF	TGCAGCGGAGGACAATTAACCACAGATACGCAGTATTTT
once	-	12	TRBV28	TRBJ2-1	CASKVQNNEQFF	TGTGCCAGCAAGGTACAGAACAATGAGCAGTTCTTC
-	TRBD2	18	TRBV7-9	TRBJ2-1	CASSSQRPTSGTYNEQFF	TGTGCCAGCAGCTCCCAACGGCCGACTAGCGGGACCTACAATGAGCAGTTCTTC
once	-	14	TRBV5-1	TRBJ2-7	CASSLGGLPEEQYF	TGCGCCAGCAGCTTGGGAGGACTGCCAGAGGAGCAGTACTTC
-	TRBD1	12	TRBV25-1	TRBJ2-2	CASRTGTGELFF	TGTGCCAGCAGGACAGGGACCGGGGAGCTGTTTTTT
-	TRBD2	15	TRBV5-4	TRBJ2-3	CGLRGAGGLADTQYF	TGTGGCTTAAGGGGAGCGGGAGGGCTTGCAGATACGCAGTATTTT
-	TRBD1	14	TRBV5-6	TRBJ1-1	CASSSGQLNTEAFF	TGTGCCAGCAGCTCGGGACAGCTGAACACTGAAGCTTTCTTT
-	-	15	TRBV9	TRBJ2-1	CASSVEVSPLHVQFF	TGTGCCAGCAGCGTAGAGGTAAGCCCTCTACATGTGCAGTTCTTC
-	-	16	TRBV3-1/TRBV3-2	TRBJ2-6	CASGTSTWTGANVLTF	TGTGCCAGCGGGACGTCGACCTGGACTGGGGCCAACGTCCTGACTTTC
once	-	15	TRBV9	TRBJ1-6	CASSVGPARDSPLHF	TGTGCCAGCAGCGTTGGACCAGCAAGAGATTCACCCCTCCACTTT
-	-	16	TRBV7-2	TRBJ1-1	CASSLASGSFPTEAFF	TGTGCCAGCAGCTTAGCCTCTGGGTCCTTCCCCACTGAAGCTTTCTTT
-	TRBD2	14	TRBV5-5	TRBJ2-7	CASDLGGESYEQYF	TGTGCCAGCGATCTGGGAGGGGAGTCCTACGAGCAGTACTTC
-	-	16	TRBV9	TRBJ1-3	CASSVTVGLSGNTIYF	TGTGCCAGCAGCGTAACTGTGGGGCTCTCTGGAAACACCATATATTTT
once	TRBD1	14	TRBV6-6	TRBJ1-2	CASRKGQGNYGYTF	TGTGCCAGCAGGAAGGGACAGGGGAACTATGGCTACACCTTC
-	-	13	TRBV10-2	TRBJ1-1	CASSESTYTEAFF	TGCGCCAGCAGTGAGTCGACGTACACTGAAGCTTTCTTT
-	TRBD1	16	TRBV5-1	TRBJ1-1	CASAPEQGARYTEAFF	TGCGCCAGCGCCCCCGAACAGGGGGCGAGGTACACTGAAGCTTTCTTT
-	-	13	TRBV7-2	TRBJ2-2	CASSPRHTGELFF	TGTGCCAGCAGCCCACGTCACACCGGGGAGCTGTTTTTT
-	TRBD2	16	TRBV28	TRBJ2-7	CASSNPRDYIWSEQYF	TGTGCCAGCAGTAACCCCCGGGACTATATTTGGAGTGAGCAGTACTTC
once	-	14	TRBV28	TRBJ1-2	CASSLGVGIYGYTF	TGTGCCAGCAGTTTAGGGGTGGGGATTTATGGCTACACCTTC
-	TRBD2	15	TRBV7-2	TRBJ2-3	CASSPRTAGADTQYF	TGTGCCAGCAGCCCAAGGACAGCGGGGGCAGATACGCAGTATTTT
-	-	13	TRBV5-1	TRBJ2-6	CASRWVGANVLTF	TGCGCCAGCAGATGGGTTGGGGCCAACGTCCTGACTTTC
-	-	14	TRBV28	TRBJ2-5	CASSSTQDGGTQYF	TGTGCCAGCAGTTCCACCCAGGACGGCGGAACCCAGTACTTC
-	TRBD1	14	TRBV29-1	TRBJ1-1	CSVRGTGVGTEAFF	TGCAGCGTTCGAGGAACAGGGGTGGGCACTGAAGCTTTCTTT
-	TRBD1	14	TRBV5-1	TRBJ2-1	CASSPLGQHNEQFF	TGCGCCAGCAGCCCGTTGGGACAGCACAATGAGCAGTTCTTC
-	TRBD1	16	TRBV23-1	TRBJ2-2	CASSHSGTGNTGELFF	TGCGCCAGCAGTCACTCCGGGACAGGGAACACCGGGGAGCTGTTTTTT
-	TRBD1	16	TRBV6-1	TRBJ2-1	CASSERGQGGYNEQFF	TGTGCCAGCAGTGAAAGGGGACAGGGGGGGTACAATGAGCAGTTCTTC
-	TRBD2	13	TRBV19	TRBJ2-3	CASSVQGGNTQYF	TGTGCCAGTAGTGTGCAGGGAGGGAATACGCAGTATTTT
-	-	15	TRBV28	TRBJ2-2	CASSQRDFTPGELFF	TGTGCCAGCAGTCAAAGGGACTTTACCCCCGGGGAGCTGTTTTTT
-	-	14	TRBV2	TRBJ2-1	CASRAGPSYNEQFF	TGTGCCAGCAGAGCGGGTCCTTCCTACAATGAGCAGTTCTTC
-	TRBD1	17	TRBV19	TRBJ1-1	CASMVVRDRGRNTEAFF	TGTGCCAGTATGGTGGTAAGGGACAGGGGTAGAAACACTGAAGCTTTCTTT
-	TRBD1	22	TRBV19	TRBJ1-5	CASSIDFLGTGSLSDPNQPQHF	TGTGCCAGTAGTATAGATTTCTTGGGGACAGGGTCTCTATCAGATCCTAATCAGCCCCAGCATTTT
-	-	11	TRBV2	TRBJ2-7	CASSGQPMKYF	TGTGCCAGCAGCGGACAGCCCATGAAGTACTTC
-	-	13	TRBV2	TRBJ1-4	CASRGRTNEKLFF	TGTGCCAGCAGGGGGAGAACTAATGAAAAACTGTTTTTT
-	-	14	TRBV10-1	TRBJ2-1	CASSPDRGAIEQFF	TGCGCCAGCAGCCCCGATCGGGGGGCGATTGAGCAGTTCTTC
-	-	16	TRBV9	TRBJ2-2	CASSVGLGENTGELFF	TGTGCCAGCAGCGTAGGTCTAGGGGAGAACACCGGGGAGCTGTTTTTT